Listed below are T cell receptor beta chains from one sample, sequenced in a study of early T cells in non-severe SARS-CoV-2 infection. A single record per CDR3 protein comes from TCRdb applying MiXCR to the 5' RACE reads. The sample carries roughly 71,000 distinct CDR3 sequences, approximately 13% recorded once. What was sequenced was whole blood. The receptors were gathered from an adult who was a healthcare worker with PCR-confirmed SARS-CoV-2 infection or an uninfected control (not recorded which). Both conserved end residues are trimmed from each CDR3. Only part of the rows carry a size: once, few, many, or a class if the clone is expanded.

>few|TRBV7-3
ASSPQGGSGYT
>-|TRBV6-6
ASSKTSGRAGTGELF
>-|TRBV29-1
SVVATGHGYT
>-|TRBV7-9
ASSLGGQGPQDTQY
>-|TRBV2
ARGTETAYGYT
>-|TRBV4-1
ASSWTVREKLF
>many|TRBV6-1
ASTHTRRAERNTEAF
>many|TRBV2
ASSRGTSGVETQY
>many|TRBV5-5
ASSLVGVDTEAF
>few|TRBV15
ATSRGLREGEQY
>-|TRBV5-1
ASSLARKETQY
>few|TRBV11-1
ASSLSHPYEQY